This TCR beta chain was documented in a study of blood T cells in healthy people across ages. Study-level points and caveats: Relative to aged donors, long-lived donors carried more naive CD4+ cells and displayed higher diversity. Calculation of diversity from one million T cells yielded estimates considered to be underestimates.

The CDR3 extends over 15 amino acids. In germline, CDR1 is MGHRA, CDR2 YSYEKL. Trimming at V came to 3 bases and at J to 2 bases, leaving 5 bases not matched to a gene. This clonotype was observed a handful of times. Its antigen is still unknown. A second PCR, run for about 6 to 12 cycles, used a sample-barcoded 5' primer plus a J-beta primer mix. Each cDNA molecule was tagged by a template-switch adaptor that had 12 random nucleotides. TCRdb recomputed calls from the 5' RACE reads with MiXCR, one row per CDR3 protein. Among about 1.4 million distinct CDR3 sequences listed, almost 60% were seen once. The chain couples TRBV4-1 to TRBJ1-2; 8 nucleotides agree with TRBD1. This sequence originates from a young man in good health. Specimen: blood. CDR3 residues: CASSHDGDRNYGYTF. The CDR3 DNA follows: TGCGCCAGCAGCCACGACGGGGACAGGAACTATGGCTACACCTTC.